The 15 T cell receptor beta chains given below trace back to one sample, sequenced in a study of neurological immune-mediated disorders. A single record per CDR3 protein comes from TCRdb applying MiXCR to the 5' RACE reads. The data contain approximately 70,000 distinct CDR3 sequences, 9.5% to 13% of them singletons. Time point given: longitudinal time-point 1 (baseline). Sequencing was carried out using PBMCs. The source of these receptors is a man aged 30 to 45 in good health.

This clonotype was found many times. This chain joins TRBV5-1 and TRBJ1-5; a possible D gene is TRBD1 (5 bases). The V and J ends lost 4 bases and 0 bases respectively, with 11 bases between them. Germline values: CDR1 SGHRS, CDR2 YFSETQ. This CDR3 has 15 amino acids. The chain's CDR3 is CASSQDKNSNQPQHF. The CDR3 DNA reads TGCGCCAGCAGCCAGGACAAAAATAGCAATCAGCCCCAGCATTTT.

The rearrangement links TRBV28 to TRBJ2-3, with D tentatively TRBD1 (6 bases). From germline, CDR1 is MDHEN and CDR2 SYDVKM. V was pared by 11 bases and J by 5 bases, with 17 bases between. The CDR3 has 13 amino acids. The CDR3: CAWQGHMGDTQYF. For the CDR3, the DNA is TGTGCCTGGCAGGGGCACATGGGAGATACGCAGTATTTT.

Many counts were recorded for this clonotype. This sequence joins TRBV28 and TRBJ2-2; the D gene is possibly TRBD1 (5 bases). This CDR3 spans 12 amino acids. V lost 7 bases, J lost 6 bases, and 9 bases lay in between. CDR1 and CDR2 from the germline V gene are MDHEN and SYDVKM. The DNA for the CDR3 is TGTGCCAGCACAGGGTTGGCCGGGGAGCTGTTTTTT. It codes for CASTGLAGELFF.

The genes are TRBV5-5 and TRBJ2-7; 7 bases are shared with TRBD1. Trimming cost V 0 bases and J 2 bases; bases outside gene matches: 5. CDR3 length: 15 amino acids. Germline-derived CDR1 and CDR2 are SGHKS and YYEKEE (reference sequence). The CDR3 spells CASSLEGQTAYEQYF. The CDR3 nucleotides read TGTGCCAGCAGCTTGGAGGGACAGACAGCCTACGAGCAGTACTTC.

This clonotype was seen repeatedly, ten times or more. The rearrangement joins TRBV29-1 to TRBJ2-5; D is possibly TRBD1 (6 bases). Germline-derived CDR1 and CDR2 are SQVTM and ANQGSEA. This CDR3 spans 17 amino acids. With 1 base removed from V and 1 base from J, the gap between germline ends came to 19 bases. The chain's CDR3 is CSVEGYTGQPSQETQYF. CDR3 nucleotides: TGCAGCGTTGAAGGTTACACAGGACAGCCCTCCCAAGAGACCCAGTACTTC.

At least ten counts were recorded for this clonotype. V and J are TRBV5-1 and TRBJ2-7, with 7 bases identical to TRBD2. V dropped 4 bases and J dropped 2; count of bases not matched to a gene: 12. The CDR3 has 16 residues. Germline V gene lookup returns CDR1 SGHRS and CDR2 YFSETQ. The CDR3 bases are TGCGCCAGCAGCCCCGCGGGGAGCGGGACTACCTACGAGCAGTACTTC. Translation: CASSPAGSGTTYEQYF.

This clonotype was counted many times. V gene TRBV7-9 combines with J gene TRBJ2-3, with a possible D match to TRBD2 (6 bases). The CDR3 runs 14 residues. With 5 bases removed from V and 5 bases from J, the gap between germline ends came to 14 bases. CDR1 SEHNR and CDR2 FQNEAQ come from the germline V gene (reference sequence). The CDR3 DNA reads as TGTGCCAGCAGCGGGGGGACGGCGGGAGATACGCAGTATTTT. This encodes CASSGGTAGDTQYF.

Concerning this clonotype itself: One end of the junction fails to match germline, which may point to a read error. V gene TRBV12-3 or TRBV12-4 combines with J gene TRBJ2-1; D could derive from TRBD1 or TRBD2 (5 bases each). The CDR3 spans 14 residues. CDR3: CAISLGASYNEQFF. CDR3 DNA sequence: TGTGCCATCAGTCTCGGGGCGTCCTACAATGAGCAGTTCTTC.

This clonotype was picked up many times. The genes are TRBV18 and TRBJ1-1; D is unclear. Germline loops: CDR1 KGHSH, CDR2 LQKENI. The CDR3 spans 16 residues. Trimming pared 3 bases from V and 1 base from J, leaving 15 bases between. The CDR3 is CASSPVRLGKNTEAFF. The CDR3 DNA reads TGTGCCAGCTCACCGGTAAGACTGGGAAAGAACACTGAAGCTTTCTTT. Full variable domain (rest looked up from reference TRBV18 and TRBJ1-1): NAGVMQNPRHLVRRRGQEARLRCSPMKGHSHVYWYRQLPEEGLKFMVYLQKENIIDESGMPKERFSAEFPKEGPSILRIQQVVRGDSAAYFCASSPVRLGKNTEAFFGQGTRLTVV.

This clonotype was seen ten or more times. The chain has TRBV27 and TRBJ2-3; D uncertain. Trimming left V 4 bases short and J 4 bases short, with 15 bases between. Germline V gives CDR1 MNHEY, CDR2 SMNVEV (reference sequence). CDR3 length: 15 residues. The CDR3 sequence: CASSYSNQPPDTQYF. CDR3 sequence (DNA): TGTGCCAGCAGTTATTCGAACCAGCCTCCAGATACGCAGTATTTT.

For this clonotype: At one of its ends the junction is not consistent with the germline gene, which may arise from a read error. The chain links TRBV6-5 to TRBJ1-6; tentatively, D is TRBD1 (6 bases). The germline V gene encodes CDR1 MNHEY and CDR2 SVGAGI. The CDR3 loop spans 13 amino acids. For the CDR3, the DNA is TGTGCCAGCAGACTCACAGGGAATTCACCCCTCCAGTTT. It translates to CASRLTGNSPLQF.

This clonotype was detected ten times or more. The genes are TRBV5-1 and TRBJ2-7; TRBD1 agrees at 8 bases. The CDR3 loop spans 14 amino acids. V was clipped by 7 bases and J by 6 bases; unmatched bases: 12. Germline-derived CDR1 and CDR2 are SGHRS and YFSETQ. This CDR3 is CASSWQNRGSEQYF. CDR3 coding DNA: TGCGCCAGCTCCTGGCAAAACAGGGGGTCCGAGCAGTACTTC.

Many counts were recorded for this clonotype. V and J are TRBV7-2 and TRBJ2-5; 11 bases line up with TRBD2. This CDR3 is built from 14 residues. The trim removed 3 bases at V and 4 bases at J, leaving 1 base unmatched. Germline assignment: CDR1 SGHTA and CDR2 FQGNSA. The CDR3 DNA reads TGTGCCAGCAGCTTTCTAGCGGGAGGAGAGACCCAGTACTTC. Translating it yields CASSFLAGGETQYF.

This clonotype has more than one count but fewer than ten. The CDR3, as DNA: TGCGCCAGCAGCCAAGAGGCGGGAGGTCTTTATGAGCAGTTCTTC. It specifies CASSQEAGGLYEQFF. This chain links TRBV4-1 with TRBJ2-1, with 8 bases that match TRBD2. The V gene's germline CDR1 is MGHRA and CDR2 YSYEKL. The CDR3 runs to 15 residues. The V segment lost 0 bases and the J segment 8 bases; nucleotides outside the gene matches: 6.

This clonotype was found many times. V is TRBV6-5 and J is TRBJ2-2, with unresolved D. The germline CDR1 and CDR2 sequences are MNHEY and SVGAGI. The CDR3 runs 14 residues. Trimming left V 5 bases short and J 5 bases short, with 12 bases between. CDR3: CASSTIRVTGELFF. The CDR3 nucleotides are TGTGCCAGCAGTACAATCCGGGTGACCGGGGAGCTGTTTTTT.